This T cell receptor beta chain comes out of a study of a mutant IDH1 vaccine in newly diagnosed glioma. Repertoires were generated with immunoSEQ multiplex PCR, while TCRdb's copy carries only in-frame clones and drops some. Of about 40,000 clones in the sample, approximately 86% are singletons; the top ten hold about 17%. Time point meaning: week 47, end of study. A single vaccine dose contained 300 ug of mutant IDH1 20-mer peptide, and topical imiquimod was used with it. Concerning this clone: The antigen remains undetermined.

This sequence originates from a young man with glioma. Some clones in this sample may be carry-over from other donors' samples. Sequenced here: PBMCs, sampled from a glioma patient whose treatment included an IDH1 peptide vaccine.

Written as DNA, the CDR3 is TGTGCCACCAGCCTGACAGGGTCTGGGGCCAACGTCCTGACTTTC. Residues: CATSLTGSGANVLTF. This chain connects TRBV15 to TRBJ2-6, with 7 bases aligning to TRBD1. The V and J ends lost 5 bases and 1 base, in that order; junction bases with no gene match: 2. The germline gives CDR1 LNHNV, CDR2 YYDKDF (reference sequence). The CDR3 has 15 amino acids.